The rows below give T cell receptor beta chains drawn from one sample of a study of ipilimumab plus nivolumab after autologous stem cell transplantation. Clones were read by immunoSEQ multiplex PCR, and TCRdb kept only the in-frame ones, dropping some. The repertoire holds 15,000 to 20,000 clones, with 81% as singletons. This sample comprised PBMCs, obtained in a trial of ipilimumab plus nivolumab as post-transplant consolidation. Every receptor here comes from a male donor with diffuse large B-cell lymphoma. CDR3s include the opening cysteine and the closing phenylalanine or tryptophan. The D gene is left open where the match is weak. Clone size, where shown, is once, few, many, or a class for clones that have expanded.

NA	TRBV7-3	NA	TRBJ1-1	TGTGCCAGCAGCCAAATGGGGGAAAACACTGAAGCTTTCTTT	CASSQMGENTEAFF
NA	TRBV7-8	NA	TRBJ2-7	TGTGCCAGCAGCTTGATCCCGGGACACTTCTACGAGCAGTACTTC	CASSLIPGHFYEQYF
TRBD1	TRBV9	medium-sized	TRBJ2-2	TGTGCCAGCAGCGACCGACAGGGGAACACCGGGGAGCTGTTTTTT	CASSDRQGNTGELFF
TRBD1	TRBV6-1	NA	TRBJ1-6	TGTGCCAGCAGTGAAAGGGGACAGAGAAATTCACCCCTCCACTTT	CASSERGQRNSPLHF
NA	TRBV5-6	NA	TRBJ2-7	TGTGCCAGCAGTCAGAACAGTATCCTCGAGCAGTACTTC	CASSQNSILEQYF
NA	TRBV30	NA	TRBJ1-5	TGTGCCTGGAGTGGGGACAAGGTCGGGAATCAGCCCCAGCATTTT	CAWSGDKVGNQPQHF
NA	TRBV28	NA	TRBJ2-7	TGTGCCAGCAGTTTGGGGCCCTTGAGGGCGGCCTACGAGCAGTACTTC	CASSLGPLRAAYEQYF
TRBD1	TRBV5-4	NA	TRBJ1-2	TGTGCCAGCAGCTCTGGGACAGACGGCTACACCTTC	CASSSGTDGYTF
TRBD1	TRBV15	NA	TRBJ2-3	TGTGCCACCAGCATAAACAGGGGGCTATTAGATACGCAGTATTTT	CATSINRGLLDTQYF
NA	TRBV28	NA	TRBJ1-5	TGTGCCAGCAGTTTTATGGGGGCTTCGGGCAATCAGCCCCAGCATTTT	CASSFMGASGNQPQHF
TRBD1	TRBV2	NA	TRBJ2-7	TGTGCCAGGAAAAACAGGGGTGAAGAGCAGTACTTC	CARKNRGEEQYF
NA	TRBV5-8	NA	TRBJ2-6	TGTGCCAGCTATGTCACACAAAGTCGGGCCAACGTCCTGACTTTC	CASYVTQSRANVLTF
NA	TRBV19	medium-sized	TRBJ1-3	TGTGCCAGTAGTATAGATGTCCTTCCTTCGACACGATCTGGAAACACCATATATTTT	CASSIDVLPSTRSGNTIYF
TRBD2	TRBV7-2	NA	TRBJ2-1	TGTGCCAGCAGCTCCTACGGGACTAGCAATGAGCAGTTCTTC	CASSSYGTSNEQFF
NA	TRBV6-6	NA	TRBJ2-3	TGTGCCAGCAGGAGGGGGAGTCCTTTTACAGATACGCAGTATTTT	CASRRGSPFTDTQYF
TRBD1	TRBV30	once	TRBJ1-1	TGTGCCTGGAAGGGACAGAGAGGCACTGAAGCTTTCTTT	CAWKGQRGTEAFF
NA	TRBV30	NA	TRBJ2-6	TGTGCCTGGAGTGTCTATAGCGGACCCTTCCTCCTTGGGGCCAACGTCCTGACTTTC	CAWSVYSGPFLLGANVLTF
TRBD1	TRBV30	NA	TRBJ1-2	TGTGCCTGGACTGGACAGGTACATGGCTACACCTTC	CAWTGQVHGYTF
NA	TRBV4-1	once	TRBJ1-5	TGCGCCAGCAGCCAAGATGCTTCGTCCGCTTCACTTATACGTAGCAATCAGCCCCAGCATTTT	CASSQDASSASLIRSNQPQHF
NA	TRBV18	NA	TRBJ2-5	TGTGCCAGCTCACCTGGCGAGACCCAGTACTTC	CASSPGETQYF
NA	TRBV19	NA	TRBJ1-5	TGTGCCAGTATGGCCTACGGGCAGCCCCAGCATTTT	CASMAYGQPQHF
TRBD2	TRBV6-5	NA	TRBJ2-7	TGTGCCAGCAGTTACGTGCGCGGGGGAACCTACGAGCAGTACTTC	CASSYVRGGTYEQYF